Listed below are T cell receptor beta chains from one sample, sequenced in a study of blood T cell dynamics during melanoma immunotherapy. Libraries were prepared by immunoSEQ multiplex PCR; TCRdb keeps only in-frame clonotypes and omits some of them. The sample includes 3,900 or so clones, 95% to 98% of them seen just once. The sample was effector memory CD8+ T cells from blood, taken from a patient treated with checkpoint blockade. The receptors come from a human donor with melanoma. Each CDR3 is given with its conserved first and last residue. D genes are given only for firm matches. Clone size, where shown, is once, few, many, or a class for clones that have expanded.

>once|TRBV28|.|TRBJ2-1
TGTGCCAGCAGTTTCCGTACAAATGAGCAGTTCTTC
CASSFRTNEQFF
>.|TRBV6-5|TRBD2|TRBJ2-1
TGTGCCAGCAGTTACGGGAGTCCGGGAGGAGCGAATGAGCAGTTCTTC
CASSYGSPGGANEQFF
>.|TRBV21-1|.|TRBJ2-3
TGTGCCAGCAGGCACAGCTACGGGAGGCACACAGATACGCAGTATTTT
CASRHSYGRHTDTQYF
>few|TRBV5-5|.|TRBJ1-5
TGTGCCAGCAGCTTGGATAGAGACTGGCATAGCAATCAGCCCCAGCATTTT
CASSLDRDWHSNQPQHF
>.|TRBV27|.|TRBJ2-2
TGTGCCAGCAGTTACCGGAACACCGGGGAGCTGTTTTTT
CASSYRNTGELFF
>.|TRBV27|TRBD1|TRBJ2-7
TGTGCCAGCAGCTTATGGGCAGGGGGAGCCTACGAGCAGTACTTC
CASSLWAGGAYEQYF
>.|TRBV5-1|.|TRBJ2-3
TGCGCCAGCAGCTTGGAGGTGACAGGGAGGGATACGCAGTATTTT
CASSLEVTGRDTQYF
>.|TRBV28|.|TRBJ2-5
TGTGCCAGCAGTTTAGGCCTCCAAGAGACCCAGTACTTC
CASSLGLQETQYF
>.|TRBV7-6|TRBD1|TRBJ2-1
TGTGCCAGCAGCCAGGGGGAAGACAATGAGCAGTTCTTC
CASSQGEDNEQFF
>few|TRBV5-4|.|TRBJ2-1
TGTGCCAGCAGCTTCCGGGACGAGTACAATGAGCAGTTCTTC
CASSFRDEYNEQFF
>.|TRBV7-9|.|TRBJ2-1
TGTGCCAGCAGCTTATACAGGTCCGATGAGCAGTTCTTC
CASSLYRSDEQFF
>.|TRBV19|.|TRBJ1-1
TGTGCCAGTAAAGGGCTAACCCGAGACACTGAAGCTTTCTTT
CASKGLTRDTEAFF
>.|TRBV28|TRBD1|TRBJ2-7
TGTGCCAGCAGGCCGCCGGGACAGGGGAACTCCTACGAGCAGTACTTC
CASRPPGQGNSYEQYF
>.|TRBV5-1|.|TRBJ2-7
TGCGCCAGCAGCTTCAACTCCAACGAGCAGTACTTC
CASSFNSNEQYF
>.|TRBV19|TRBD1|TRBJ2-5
TGTGCCAGTTACAGGGGATACGCGTGGGAGACCCAGTACTTC
CASYRGYAWETQYF
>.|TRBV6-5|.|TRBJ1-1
TGTGCCAGCAGTTACGGGCTGCTTGGCACTGAAGCTTTCTTT
CASSYGLLGTEAFF
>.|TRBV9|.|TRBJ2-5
TGTGCCAGCAGCGCCACAGGGCTAATGGGCGAGACCCAGTACTTC
CASSATGLMGETQYF
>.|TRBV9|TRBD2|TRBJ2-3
TGTGCCAGCAGCCGCGCTAGCGGGAGTTTCGTCACAGATACGCAGTATTTT
CASSRASGSFVTDTQYF
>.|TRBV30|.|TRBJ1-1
TGTGCCTGGTTTGGGAACACTGAAGCTTTCTTT
CAWFGNTEAFF
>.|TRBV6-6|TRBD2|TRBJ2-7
TGTGCCAGCAGTTCATCAGCGGGGGGCGGGGGCGAGCAGTACTTC
CASSSSAGGGGEQYF
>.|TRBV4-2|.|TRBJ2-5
TGTGCCAGCAGCCAAGAAGGTTATACGACCCAGTACTTC
CASSQEGYTTQYF
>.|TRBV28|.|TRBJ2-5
TGTGCCAGCAGTGAGGGGACTCTAGGGAGGGAGACCCAGTACTTC
CASSEGTLGRETQYF
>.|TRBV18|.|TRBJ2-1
TGTGCCAGCTCACCACTTATTGCGGGGTCCTACAATGAGCAGTTCTTC
CASSPLIAGSYNEQFF
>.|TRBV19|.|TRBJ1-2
TGTGCCAGTAGTCTAGGGACTGGCTACACCTTC
CASSLGTGYTF
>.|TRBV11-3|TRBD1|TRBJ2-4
TGTGCCAGCAGCAACCTCAGGACAGGGTTATACATTCAGTACTTC
CASSNLRTGLYIQYF
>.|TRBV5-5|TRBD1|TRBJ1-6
TGTGCCAGCAGCTTGGAGACAGGGACATCCTATAATTCACCCCTCCACTTT
CASSLETGTSYNSPLHF
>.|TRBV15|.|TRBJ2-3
TGTGCCACCAGCAGAGTCGGAACAAGGGGGGCAGATACGCAGTATTTT
CATSRVGTRGADTQYF
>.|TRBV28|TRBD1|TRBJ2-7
TGTGCCAGCAGCGGGACAGGGGAAATCGAGCAGTACTTC
CASSGTGEIEQYF
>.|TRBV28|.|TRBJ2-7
TGTGCCAGCAGCCCCGGTCCAAACGAGCAGTACTTC
CASSPGPNEQYF
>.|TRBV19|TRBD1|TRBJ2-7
TGTGCCAGTACCCAAGGGGGCTCAAACGAGCAGTACTTC
CASTQGGSNEQYF